Presented here are 32 T cell receptor beta chains from one specimen sequenced in a study of tumor-infiltrating lymphocytes in glioblastoma multiforme (dated by TCRdb to between 2016 and 2019). TCRdb names Illumina HiSeq 2500 as the instrument used. Using a modified ARM-PCR protocol with multiple V-beta primers and a C-beta primer, the team built TCRB libraries from RNA through three nested multiplex PCR rounds. The public reads were run again by TCRdb, first through fastp at Q25 and then through MiXCR, and only productive beta chains were kept. One record per CDR3 amino acid sequence lists the most common genes and DNA. This sample has some 11,000 distinct CDR3 sequences in its table, and roughly 71% of those were observed once. The ten largest clones represent approximately 41% of the sample. What was sequenced was brain tumor tissue. These receptors originate from a male donor with glioblastoma.

The rearrangement links TRBV24-1 to TRBJ2-1; 8 bases are a match to TRBD1. The CDR3 contains 13 residues. The V gene end was trimmed by 5 bases and the J gene end by 7 bases; junction bases not matched to a gene: 3. CDR1 is KGHDR, CDR2 SFDVKD, per germline. The CDR3 DNA follows: TGTGCCACCAGTGGGGGACAGGTTAATGAGCAGTTCTTC. It codes for CATSGGQVNEQFF.

A note on this clonotype: An end of the junction does not agree with germline; a read error may underlie this. The V gene is TRBV6-1, the J gene TRBJ2-3, with a tentative D call TRBD2 (5 bases). Per the germline V gene, CDR1 is MNHNS and CDR2 is SASEGT. The CDR3 consists of 15 residues. The CDR3 loop reads CASLGGTTLADTQCF. The CDR3 DNA reads as TGTGCCAGCCTCGGAGGCACTACCCTAGCAGATACGCAGTGTTTT.

The rearrangement uses TRBV11-1 and TRBJ2-1; 15 bases are a match to TRBD2. The CDR3 is 18 amino acids. After removal of 3 bases from V and 7 bases from J, the junction contained 10 bases not matched to a gene. Looked up from germline, CDR1 is SGHAT and CDR2 is FQDESV (reference sequence). This CDR3 reads CASSFLGLAGGPWNEQFF. In DNA form, the CDR3 reads TGTGCCAGCAGCTTTCTTGGACTAGCGGGAGGGCCGTGGAATGAGCAGTTCTTC.

V gene TRBV20-1 combines with J gene TRBJ2-3; no reliable D call. The CDR3 is made up of 16 amino acids. Trimming pared 0 bases from V and 5 bases from J, leaving 18 bases between. Germline V gene data show CDR1 as DFQATT and CDR2 as SNEGSKA (reference sequence). The DNA for the CDR3 is TGCAGTGCTAGAGATCTGGCTAGTCCTGCCGTAGATACGCAGTATTTT. This encodes CSARDLASPAVDTQYF.

This clonotype rates as large (0.1 to 1%). The chain employs TRBV11-2 and TRBJ2-7, with a tentative D call TRBD2 (5 bases). V lost 3 bases, J lost 4 bases, and 16 bases lay in between. CDR1 and CDR2 (germline): SGHAT, FQNNGV. The CDR3 covers 15 residues. CDR3 in amino acids: CASSFSSLALYEQYF. CDR3 in DNA: TGTGCCAGCAGCTTCTCTAGCCTAGCACTATACGAGCAGTACTTC.

Of note for this clonotype: In this CDR3 the conserved last residue, phenylalanine or tryptophan, is missing, so a read error is likely. The V call is TRBV29-1, the J call TRBJ2-5, with D unclear. The V gene lost 0 bases and the J gene lost 1 base, with 12 bases spanning the gap. This CDR3 has 15 residues. The germline gives CDR1 SQVTM, CDR2 ANQGSEA. The CDR3 loop is CSVEDHSRRQETQYL. CDR3 DNA: TGCAGCGTTGAAGATCACAGCCGCCGCCAAGAGACCCAGTACCTC.

This clonotype has a handful of counts. This sequence joins TRBV11-2 and TRBJ1-3; the D is unclear. CDR1 SGHAT and CDR2 FQNNGV come from the germline V gene. V was clipped by 5 bases and J by 9 bases, with 14 bases between them. This CDR3 is built from 13 residues. CDR3 region: CASSPGPGGTIYF. In DNA form, the CDR3 reads TGTGCCAGCAGCCCGGGCCCCGGAGGCACCATATATTTT.

The chain combines TRBV20-1 with TRBJ2-7; perhaps TRBD2 as D (5 bases). CDR1 and CDR2 from the germline V gene are DFQATT and SNEGSKA (reference sequence). The CDR3 is 14 amino acids. Trimming cost V 1 base and J 7 bases, with 17 bases left between them. CDR3 coding DNA: TGCAGTGCTAGAGCCACTGGACTCTCGGAGGAGCAGTACTTC. It encodes CSARATGLSEEQYF.

This clonotype occurred a few times. The V call is TRBV20-1, the J call TRBJ2-1, with 8 bases identical to TRBD2. The junction had 4 bases not matched to a gene; V was cut back by 5 bases and J by 4 bases. Germline V gives CDR1 DFQATT, CDR2 SNEGSKA (reference sequence). CDR3 length: 13 residues. CDR3 DNA: TGCAGTGCTCATAGCGGGGAGTACAATGAGCAGTTCTTC. Encoded protein: CSAHSGEYNEQFF.

A remark on this clonotype: The CDR3 carries no conserved terminal phenylalanine or tryptophan, so it likely arises from a read error. The V and J genes are TRBV29-1 and TRBJ2-7; D perhaps matches TRBD2 (5 bases). V lost 6 bases and J lost 0, with 12 bases in between. Germline V gives CDR1 SQVTM, CDR2 ANQGSEA. This CDR3 contains 13 residues. The CDR3 reads CSVQISDSYEQYY. DNA for the CDR3: TGCAGCGTCCAGATTAGCGACTCCTACGAGCAGTACTAC.

This chain links TRBV29-1 with TRBJ2-5; the match to TRBD1 covers 8 bases. The ends lost 3 bases at V and 8 bases at J; junction bases unmatched: 5. The CDR3 has 12 amino acids. Germline V gene lookup returns CDR1 SQVTM and CDR2 ANQGSEA. This chain's CDR3 is CSVDEDRDTQYF. The CDR3 nucleotides read TGCAGCGTTGACGAGGACAGGGATACCCAGTACTTC. Drawing the rest from reference TRBV29-1 and TRBJ2-5, the complete variable domain is SAVISQKPSRDICQRGTSLTIQCQVDSQVTMMFWYRQQPGQSLTLIATANQGSEATYESGFVIDKFPISRPNLTFSTLTVSNMSPEDSSIYLCSVDEDRDTQYFGPGTRLLVL.

The chain recombines TRBV11-3 with TRBJ2-2; possibly TRBD1 for D (6 bases). The germline V gene has CDR1 SGHNT and CDR2 YENEEA. V was clipped by 5 bases and J by 4 bases, with 11 bases between them. This CDR3 region has 14 residues. The CDR3 DNA reads as TGTGCCAGCAGCCCAGGGGTCTCCACCGGGGAGCTGTTTTTT. It yields the protein CASSPGVSTGELFF.

To note about this clonotype: A junction end diverges from the germline sequence, so it may reflect a read error. This chain links TRBV6-1 with TRBJ2-2, with D perhaps matching TRBD1 or TRBD2 (5 bases each). This CDR3 is built from 13 residues. Germline V gene data show CDR1 as MNHNS and CDR2 as SASEGT. Written as DNA, the CDR3 is TGTGCCAGCAGTGAAGCAGGGGACGGGGAGCCGTTTTTT. It specifies CASSEAGDGEPFF.

As concerns this clonotype: Relative to the germline gene, one junction end is altered; a read error may explain this. The chain is built from TRBV20-1 and TRBJ1-2, with a possible D match to TRBD1 (5 bases). The germline gives CDR1 DFQATT, CDR2 SNEGSKA (reference sequence). The CDR3 contains 13 residues. CDR3 loop: CSAGGHSFYCYTF. In DNA form, the CDR3 reads TGCAGTGCTGGAGGACACAGTTTCTATTGCTACACCTTC.

This clonotype was counted a few times. DNA of the CDR3: TGCAGTGCCGACGATGGACAGGGGGCCTCCTACGAGCAGTACTTC. The encoded protein is CSADDGQGASYEQYF. The chain has TRBV20-1 and TRBJ2-7; 11 nucleotides match TRBD1. V shed 6 bases, J shed 0 bases, and the junction held 7 bases outside the gene matches. This CDR3 spans 15 amino acids. The V gene's germline CDR1 is DFQATT and CDR2 SNEGSKA (reference sequence).

The chain uses TRBV5-4 and TRBJ2-5, with D possibly TRBD1 on 6 matching bases. V lost 6 bases and J lost 2, with 14 bases in between. The CDR3 sequence is 14 residues long. From germline, CDR1 is SGHNT and CDR2 YYREEE (reference sequence). CDR3 coding DNA: TGTGCCAGCAAACCCGGGACAAATCAAGAGACCCAGTACTTC. This gives the protein CASKPGTNQETQYF.

This clonotype was found once. No conserved phenylalanine or tryptophan ends this CDR3, so it is likely a read error. Because the CDR3's place on the DNA is in doubt, the DNA is left out and the CDR3 is given as listed by TCRdb. The chain employs TRBV11-2 and TRBJ2-1; TRBD1 was called by the table and not checked on the DNA. The CDR3 is 17 residues long, ends included. The germline V gene encodes CDR1 SGHAT and CDR2 FQNNGV. The CDR3 region is CASSLAVRGPSRNERFS.

Comments on this clonotype: Lacking the conserved final phenylalanine or tryptophan, this CDR3 likely reflects a read error. The chain links TRBV11-2 to TRBJ2-2; 11 bases are a match to TRBD2. Germline V lookup: CDR1 SGHAT, CDR2 FQNNGV. After removal of 7 bases from V and 2 bases from J, the junction contained 6 bases not matched to a gene. The CDR3 loop spans 16 amino acids. CDR3 amino acids: CASTGLAGINTGELFL. The CDR3 nucleotides read TGTGCCAGCACCGGACTAGCGGGCATAAACACCGGGGAGCTGTTTCTT.

This clonotype came up once. The conserved closing phenylalanine or tryptophan is absent in this CDR3, likely reflecting a read error. The rearrangement joins TRBV4-1 to TRBJ1-6; no reliable D call. The CDR3 length is 15 residues. Trimming removed 8 bases at V and 13 bases at J, with 24 bases between. From germline, CDR1 is MGHRA and CDR2 YSYEKL. CDR3 sequence reads: CASQNLAPGVSPLHL. The CDR3 DNA sequence: TGCGCCAGCCAAAACCTGGCACCTGGGGTTTCGCCCCTCCACTTG.

On this clonotype itself: One end of the junction does not line up with germline, which may come from a read error. CDR3 sequence (DNA): TGTCCCAGCAGCTTAGTTGCGGGTCCCCTCTTTAACGAGCAGTTCTTC. Translated: CPSSLVAGPLFNEQFF. This chain uses TRBV11-2 with TRBJ2-1, with a tentative D call TRBD2 (5 bases). The CDR3 has 16 amino acids. The germline V gene encodes CDR1 SGHAT and CDR2 FQNNGV.

A single count supports this clonotype. Possible read error: a much larger clone is one base away. J is TRBJ2-7 and V is TRBV4-3, with D tentatively TRBD1 (6 bases). This CDR3 comprises 13 residues. CDR1 is LGHNA and CDR2 is YSLEER in the germline V gene. In DNA form, the CDR3 reads TGCGCCAGCAGCCAAAGAACAGGGCGAGAGCATTACTTC. Translation gives CASSQRTGREHYF.

This chain joins TRBV10-2 and TRBJ2-7, with a tentative D call TRBD1 (5 bases). V gave up 4 bases and J gave up 2 bases, with 18 bases separating them. Germline loops: CDR1 WSHSY, CDR2 SAAADI. This CDR3 comprises 16 residues. This CDR3 reads CASSAATGRLAYEQYF. The CDR3 nucleotides read TGCGCCAGCAGTGCCGCTACAGGAAGGTTGGCCTACGAGCAGTACTTC.

V and J are TRBV20-1 and TRBJ2-7; D remains ambiguous. CDR1 is DFQATT, CDR2 SNEGSKA, per germline (reference sequence). Trimming stripped 4 bases from V and 3 bases from J, with 13 bases between. The CDR3 sequence is 13 residues long. CDR3 sequence: CSATPGSIYEQYF. DNA of the CDR3: TGCAGTGCTACTCCGGGTAGTATCTACGAGCAGTACTTC.

The sample holds one count of this clonotype. The junction departs from germline at one end; a sequencing error may be responsible. V usage is TRBV28 and J usage is TRBJ2-5; D possibly corresponds to TRBD2 (5 bases). The germline V gene encodes CDR1 MDHEN and CDR2 SYDVKM. The CDR3 covers 14 residues. CDR3 sequence reads: CANSFQAVKETQYF. The CDR3 coding sequence is TGTGCCAACAGTTTTCAAGCGGTAAAAGAGACTCAGTACTTC.

The V call is TRBV20-1, the J call TRBJ2-5; 9 nucleotides agree with TRBD2. This CDR3 comprises 15 residues. The germline gives CDR1 DFQATT, CDR2 SNEGSKA (reference sequence). The V segment lost 0 bases and the J segment 7 bases; nucleotides outside the gene matches: 9. The CDR3 region is CSARDPCGGGGTQYF. The CDR3 nucleotides read TGCAGTGCTAGAGATCCCTGCGGGGGGGGGGGGACCCAGTACTTC.

Details on this clonotype: Because it lacks the conserved phenylalanine or tryptophan at the end, this CDR3 is likely a read error. The V gene is TRBV29-1, the J gene TRBJ2-2, with 10 bases identical to TRBD1. The CDR3 consists of 14 residues. The germline V gene encodes CDR1 SQVTM and CDR2 ANQGSEA. CDR3 protein: CSVAPGQGAGELFC. CDR3 nucleotides: TGCAGTGTTGCGCCAGGACAGGGGGCCGGGGAGCTGTTTTGT.

The CDR3 region is CSASGTGDIAAGGEQYF. The CDR3 DNA is TGCAGTGCTTCCGGGACAGGGGACATAGCGGCCGGTGGCGAGCAGTACTTC. The rearrangement uses TRBV20-1 and TRBJ2-7; 10 positions agree with TRBD1. V shed 5 bases and J 6 bases; nucleotides not matched to a gene: 19. In germline, CDR1 is DFQATT, CDR2 SNEGSKA (reference sequence). The length of the CDR3 is 17 residues.

Concerning this clonotype itself: One end of the junction does not line up with germline, which may come from a read error. This rearrangement joins TRBV20-1 to TRBJ2-7; D possibly corresponds to TRBD2 (6 bases). In germline, CDR1 is DFQATT, CDR2 SNEGSKA (reference sequence). This CDR3 comprises 14 residues. The CDR3 reads CSARAPGLPEEQCF. As DNA, the CDR3 is TGCAGTGCTAGAGCCCCGGGACTCCCGGAGGAGCAGTGCTTC.

On this clonotype: Germline and junction disagree at one end, which may indicate a read error. CDR3 sequence reads: CANSSPSGGSGNEEFF. The CDR3 coding sequence is TGTGCCAACAGCTCCCCGTCTGGCGGGAGCGGCAATGAGGAGTTCTTC. This chain links TRBV11-2 with TRBJ2-1; 7 positions agree with TRBD2. The CDR3 consists of 16 residues. Germline V gene lookup returns CDR1 SGHAT and CDR2 FQNNGV.

The chain uses TRBV12-3 or TRBV12-4 and TRBJ1-2; TRBD1 agrees at 8 bases. The CDR3 runs to 13 residues. Germline trimming cut 6 bases from V and 6 bases from J; bases unmatched to any gene: 6. The CDR3 here is CASSRTGIDGYTF. CDR3 DNA: TGTGCCAGCAGCCGGACAGGGATAGATGGCTACACCTTC.

Note on this clonotype: Here the CDR3 omits its conserved ending phenylalanine or tryptophan, so a read error is the likely source. The rearrangement links TRBV20-1 to TRBJ1-6; D is uncertain. V lost 1 base, J lost 12 bases, and 19 bases lay in between. CDR1 and CDR2 from the germline V gene are DFQATT and SNEGSKA (reference sequence). This CDR3 comprises 15 residues. CDR3 loop: CSARGWGSVNLPLHI. For the CDR3, the DNA is TGCAGTGCTAGAGGGTGGGGTTCCGTGAACTTACCCCTCCACATT.

The table lists this clonotype with many counts. This may be a read error: a much more frequent sequence differs by one nucleotide. No conserved phenylalanine or tryptophan ends this CDR3, so it is likely a read error. The chain has TRBV5-4 and TRBJ2-7; 8 bases are a match to TRBD2. The CDR3 has 14 residues. Germline V gene sequence: CDR1 SGHNT, CDR2 YYREEE (reference sequence). V shed 2 bases, J shed 5 bases, and the junction held 6 bases outside the gene matches. CDR3 loop: CASSLRSGSDEQYL. The CDR3 nucleotides read TGTGCCAGCAGCTTAAGGAGCGGGAGTGACGAGCAGTACCTC.